The T cell receptor (beta chain) under discussion was sequenced for a study of T cells in Graves' hyperthyroidism and ophthalmopathy. The V gene's germline CDR1 is MNHNS and CDR2 SASEGT. This CDR3 spans 16 amino acids. V was trimmed by 4 bases and J by 1 base, leaving 14 bases between them. At least ten counts were recorded for this clonotype. The CDR3 regions of TCR beta were amplified from RNA transcripts. HTBI primers drove first-round RT-PCR of the TCR CDR3. TCRdb used MiXCR to reprocess the multiplex PCR reads, holding one entry per CDR3 protein. The sample contains about 620,000 distinct CDR3 sequences, 15% to 20% of which appear only once.

The TCR comes from a woman between 25 and 40 years old with Graves' hyperthyroidism. The V gene is TRBV6-1, the J gene TRBJ1-5; weak D call: TRBD1 (5 bases). The sample was blood. CDR3 sequence: CASSASWGASNQPQHF. CDR3 bases: TGTGCCAGCAGTGCCTCGTGGGGCGCGAGCAATCAGCCCCAGCATTTT.